The 6 T cell receptor beta chains below all came from one sample that was sequenced in a study of kidney transplant recipient with SARS-CoV-2 infection. TCRdb itself ran the reads through MiXCR, one entry per CDR3 protein. The sample records about 250,000 distinct CDR3 sequences, about 28% being singletons. Sequenced material: a blood sample, taken at baseline and around day 110 from a kidney transplant recipient. These receptors all come from a male patient between 25 and 39 years old who had COVID-19 and was a kidney transplant recipient. Among the T cells, some may be from the graft donor.

The sample holds many counts of this clonotype. V usage is TRBV24-1 and J usage is TRBJ2-5; no reliable D call. Per the germline V gene, CDR1 is KGHDR and CDR2 is SFDVKD. The V end lost 8 bases, the J end lost 4 bases, and 13 bases lay between the germline ends. The CDR3 consists of 13 residues. The CDR3 DNA follows: TGTGCCACCACCGAAGGTGCCGGAGAGACCCAGTACTTC. Translated: CATTEGAGETQYF.

This clonotype was detected only a few times. This CDR3 reads CASSYEGQGHYGYTF. Written as DNA, the CDR3 is TGTGCCAGCAGTTACGAAGGACAGGGCCACTATGGCTACACCTTC. V and J are TRBV6-5 and TRBJ1-2; 8 bases align to TRBD1. The CDR3 is 15 amino acids. CDR1 is MNHEY, CDR2 SVGAGI, per germline. Losses at the gene ends were 2 bases for V and 3 bases for J; bases not matched to a gene: 5.

This clonotype was detected many times. The gene calls are TRBV19 and TRBJ2-7, with 11 bases matching TRBD2. Unmatched junction bases numbered 4, after V lost 6 bases and J lost 0 bases. Germline loops: CDR1 LNHDA, CDR2 SQIVND (reference sequence). The CDR3 length is 15 residues. The CDR3 here is CASRTTSGSSYEQYF. CDR3 DNA sequence: TGTGCCAGTAGGACCACTAGCGGGAGCTCCTACGAGCAGTACTTC.

At least ten counts were recorded for this clonotype. The CDR3 DNA sequence: TGTGCCACCAGCGTATCCAGGGGGCATGGGTCCTATGGCTACACCTTC. Translating gives CATSVSRGHGSYGYTF. J is TRBJ1-2 and V is TRBV15; 8 bases agree with TRBD1. Germline V gene sequence: CDR1 LNHNV, CDR2 YYDKDF (reference sequence). V shed 5 bases and J 4 bases; nucleotides not matched to a gene: 12. There are 16 residues in the CDR3. Filled out from reference TRBV15 and TRBJ1-2, the complete variable domain reads DAMVIQNPRYQVTQFGKPVTLSCSQTLNHNVMYWYQQKSSQAPKLLFHYYDKDFNNEADTPDNFQSRRPNTSFCFLDIRSPGLGDTAMYLCATSVSRGHGSYGYTFGSGTRLTVV.

The sample holds a few counts of this clonotype. The junction departs from germline at one end; a sequencing error may be responsible. The chain employs TRBV20-1 and TRBJ1-2; D unresolved. The length of the CDR3 is 16 residues. Germline loops: CDR1 DFQATT, CDR2 SNEGSKA (reference sequence). CDR3 loop: CGAIGTLFRKTYGYTF. The DNA of the CDR3 is TGCGGTGCTATTGGAACGCTGTTTCGAAAGACCTATGGCTACACCTTC.

This clonotype was recorded at least ten times. The chain links TRBV5-1 to TRBJ1-2, with no clear D. The CDR3 loop spans 16 amino acids. V lost 5 bases to trimming and J lost 4 bases, with 21 bases between them. Germline V CDR1 and CDR2: SGHRS, YFSETQ. The CDR3 reads CASRNASVRKTYGYTF. For the CDR3, the DNA is TGCGCCAGCAGAAACGCATCGGTTCGAAAGACCTATGGCTACACCTTC.